The rows below give T cell receptor beta chains drawn from one sample of a study of T cells in Graves' hyperthyroidism and ophthalmopathy. TCRdb reanalysed the multiplex PCR reads using MiXCR and keeps one entry per CDR3 protein. The sample yields 450,000 to 600,000 distinct CDR3 sequences, about 20% seen once. The sequencing input was blood. These receptors all stem from a man aged 35-49 years with Graves' ophthalmopathy. Each CDR3 is given with its conserved first and last residue. D genes are given only for firm matches. A clone size is listed for some rows: how often the clone was seen (once, few, many), or a class if it is expanded.

>15|TRBV7-2|TRBJ2-2|TRBD2|-
TGTGCCAGCAGCAGGGAGGGAGCAACCACCGGGGAGCTGTTTTTT
CASSREGATTGELFF
>13|TRBV19|TRBJ2-7|-|few
TGTGCCAGTAGTCCTCGAGGGCAATACGAGCAGTACTTC
CASSPRGQYEQYF
>13|TRBV10-3|TRBJ2-3|-|few
TGTGCCATCACCCGACTGCTCACAGATACGCAGTATTTT
CAITRLLTDTQYF
>14|TRBV12-3/TRBV12-4|TRBJ2-3|-|many
TGTGCCAGCAGTCCCCTACGGAGGTCCCGAACGCAGTATTTT
CASSPLRRSRTQYF
>14|TRBV2|TRBJ2-3|-|many
TGTGCCAGCTCATGGGGACCCCCTCGGGATACGCAGTATTTT
CASSWGPPRDTQYF
>14|TRBV27|TRBJ1-1|TRBD1|many
TGTGCCAGCAGACTCAGGGGGCAGGTCACTGAAGCTTTCTTT
CASRLRGQVTEAFF
>13|TRBV29-1|TRBJ2-1|TRBD1|few
TGCAGCGTTGTGGGGACAGAGTACAATGAGCAGTTCTTC
CSVVGTEYNEQFF
>17|TRBV4-3|TRBJ2-5|-|-
TGCGCCAGCAGCCAAGATGGGTTCCGGGACCCTCAAGAGACCCAGTACTTC
CASSQDGFRDPQETQYF
>14|TRBV11-2|TRBJ2-7|TRBD1|few
TGTGCCAGCAGCTTCGGGACAGGGGGCAACGAGCAGTACTTC
CASSFGTGGNEQYF
>14|TRBV6-1|TRBJ2-2|TRBD1|many
TGTGCCAGCAACGGACAGGGTAACACCGGGGAGCTGTTTTTT
CASNGQGNTGELFF
>16|TRBV5-1|TRBJ2-6|-|few
TGCGCCAGCAGCTTTTTTCCAGGGGATGGGGCCAACGTCCTGACTTTC
CASSFFPGDGANVLTF
>16|TRBV14|TRBJ2-2|-|-
TGTGCCAGCAGCCAAGGGCGACAGAGGTTCGCCGGGGAGCTGTTTTTT
CASSQGRQRFAGELFF
>19|TRBV11-2|TRBJ2-1|TRBD2|many
TGTGCCAGCGGATACCCCCCTACCGGGACTAGCGGGAGGGACAATGAGCAGTTCTTC
CASGYPPTGTSGRDNEQFF
>15|TRBV7-9|TRBJ2-3|-|-
TGTGCCAGCAGCTTAGACAGGGCGCGTCCAGATACGCAGTATTTT
CASSLDRARPDTQYF
>16|TRBV20-1|TRBJ2-5|TRBD2|many
TGCAGTGCTAGAGATGGCCGACTAGCGGAAATAGAGACCCAGTACTTC
CSARDGRLAEIETQYF
>14|TRBV5-1|TRBJ2-5|-|-
TGCGCCAGCAGCCCGAGTCTAGCACAAGAGACCCAGTACTTC
CASSPSLAQETQYF
>15|TRBV2|TRBJ2-6|TRBD1|few
TGTGCCAGCACCGAGGGGGCGTTTGGGGCCAACGTCCTGACTTTC
CASTEGAFGANVLTF
>15|TRBV5-1|TRBJ1-1|-|-
TGTGCCAGCAGCTTGGGGGCCGGACCCTCCACTGAAGCTTTCTTT
CASSLGAGPSTEAFF
>15|TRBV20-1|TRBJ2-1|-|many
TGCAGTGCTAGAGATTACCAGAGCTCCTACAATGAGCAGTTCTTC
CSARDYQSSYNEQFF
>13|TRBV7-3|TRBJ2-1|TRBD2|many
TGTGCCAGCAGCTTCGGGGGGGTAAATGAGCAGTTCTTC
CASSFGGVNEQFF
>15|TRBV12-3/TRBV12-4|TRBJ1-2|-|many
TGTGCCAGCAGTTTAGAGGGTTCAGGGAACTATGGCTACACCTTC
CASSLEGSGNYGYTF
>12|TRBV6-1|TRBJ1-1|TRBD1|-
TGTGCCAGCGCGGGACAGGGAACTGAAGCTTTCTTT
CASAGQGTEAFF
>14|TRBV19|TRBJ1-4|TRBD1|-
TGTGCCAGTAGACGACAGGGACCCAATGAAAAACTGTTTTTT
CASRRQGPNEKLFF
>13|TRBV9|TRBJ1-1|-|few
TGTGCCAGCAGCACACAGGGAACCACTGAAGCTTTCTTT
CASSTQGTTEAFF
>14|TRBV24-1|TRBJ2-7|-|many
TGTGCCACCAGTGATCCGATTGTGGGCGGGGAGAAGTACTTC
CATSDPIVGGEKYF
>15|TRBV7-9|TRBJ2-1|-|-
TGTGCCAGCAGCCCCCGGGCCCTAGGCTACAATGAGCAGTTCTTC
CASSPRALGYNEQFF
>15|TRBV13|TRBJ1-2|-|few
TGTGCCAGCAGCTTAGGCGGATCAGGGCGGGGTGGCTACACCTTC
CASSLGGSGRGGYTF
>13|TRBV10-3|TRBJ1-1|-|-
TGTGCCATCAGCTTTACAACGAACACTGAAGCTTTCTTT
CAISFTTNTEAFF
>14|TRBV18|TRBJ1-1|-|many
TGTGCCAGCTCACCACCATCGTCTGACACTGAAGCTTTCTTT
CASSPPSSDTEAFF
>13|TRBV5-1|TRBJ2-7|-|-
TGCGCCAGCAGCTTGGAGGGGGTCAACGAGCAGTACTTC
CASSLEGVNEQYF
>13|TRBV30|TRBJ2-1|-|few
TGTGCCTGCCTCGTAAGGTCCTACAATGAGCAGTTCTTC
CACLVRSYNEQFF
>14|TRBV6-1|TRBJ2-3|-|many
TGTGCCAGCAGTCGGCGGGCCCCAGGGGATACGCAGTATTTT
CASSRRAPGDTQYF
>15|TRBV18|TRBJ1-5|-|few
TGTGCCAGCAGCGTAGCTCCGGGGAGAGATCAGCCCCAGCATTTT
CASSVAPGRDQPQHF
>14|TRBV10-3|TRBJ1-4|-|-
TGTGCCATCAGTGATGGGGGAACTAATGAAAAACTGTTTTTT
CAISDGGTNEKLFF
>18|TRBV6-1|TRBJ1-2|-|-
TGTGCCAGCAGTGATTACCCCGGGACACTGAAAGCTAACTATGGCTACACCTTC
CASSDYPGTLKANYGYTF
>15|TRBV15|TRBJ2-7|-|many
TGTGCCACCAGACGGGGCGGGACTGCCTCCTACGAGCAGTACTTC
CATRRGGTASYEQYF
>13|TRBV28|TRBJ2-1|-|many
TGTGCCAGCAGTTTATGGGCACACAATGAGCAGTTCTTC
CASSLWAHNEQFF
>13|TRBV12-3/TRBV12-4|TRBJ2-3|-|many
TGTGCCAGCAGAAACCGATGGCTAGATACGCAGTATTTT
CASRNRWLDTQYF
>14|TRBV5-1|TRBJ1-5|-|few
TGCGCCAGCAGAGCTACCCTGGGAAATCAGCCCCAGCATTTT
CASRATLGNQPQHF
>13|TRBV18|TRBJ2-1|-|many
TGTGCCACCGGGGAACTGGAGGACGGTGGGCAGTTCTTC
CATGELEDGGQFF
>17|TRBV7-9|TRBJ2-1|TRBD2|few
TGTGCCAGCAGCTTAAAGCGGGGGCAGGGCCTATACAATGAGCAGTTCTTC
CASSLKRGQGLYNEQFF
>16|TRBV5-1|TRBJ2-7|TRBD1|many
TGCGCCAGCAGCTTGGGACCGGGACAGGGTTACTACGAGCAGTACTTC
CASSLGPGQGYYEQYF
>15|TRBV5-1|TRBJ2-1|-|few
TGCGCCAGCAGTTTTGCAAGGACTACTTACAATGAGCAGTTCTTC
CASSFARTTYNEQFF
>17|TRBV6-2/TRBV6-3|TRBJ2-1|TRBD1|few
TGTGCCAGCAGTGGAATCCCGGACAGGGCCTTCTACAATGAGCAGTTCTTC
CASSGIPDRAFYNEQFF
>15|TRBV20-1|TRBJ2-5|-|many
TGCAGTGCTAGAGGCACGGGTGGGTTTATCGAGACCCAGTACTTC
CSARGTGGFIETQYF
>17|TRBV6-1|TRBJ1-3|-|few
TGTGCCAGCAGTGAACTGGGCAGGAGCCGCTCTGGAAACACCATATATTTT
CASSELGRSRSGNTIYF
>15|TRBV28|TRBJ1-6|TRBD1|-
TGTGCCAGCAGTTTTACAGGGGTGCGTAATTCACCCCTCCACTTT
CASSFTGVRNSPLHF
>15|TRBV5-1|TRBJ2-5|-|-
TGCGCCAGCAGCTTGGCGCGGGGCACGCAAGAGACCCAGTACTTC
CASSLARGTQETQYF
>17|TRBV20-1|TRBJ2-7|TRBD2|-
TGCAGTGCTAGACCATCCAACTGGAGGGAGGGCCACTACGAGCAGTACTTC
CSARPSNWREGHYEQYF
>16|TRBV5-1|TRBJ2-5|TRBD2|-
TGCGCCAGCAGCCCTCCGGGACTAGCGGGAGCAGAGACCCAGTACTTC
CASSPPGLAGAETQYF
>17|TRBV9|TRBJ2-3|TRBD2|-
TGCGCCAGCAGCACTCCCTCTAGCGGGAGGGACACAGATACGCAGTATTTT
CASSTPSSGRDTDTQYF
>14|TRBV6-1|TRBJ2-7|TRBD1|few
TGTGCCAGCAGCCTGCAGGGGGCTGGCCACGAGCAGTACTTC
CASSLQGAGHEQYF
>15|TRBV18|TRBJ1-1|TRBD1|many
TGTGCCAGCTCACCTTCCGGGACAGGGAACACTGAAGCTTTCTTT
CASSPSGTGNTEAFF
>12|TRBV7-9|TRBJ2-7|-|many
TGTGCCAGCAGCCCCATAGGGCACGAGCAGTACTTC
CASSPIGHEQYF
>13|TRBV11-2|TRBJ1-5|-|-
TGTGCCAGCAGCTTAACTAGCAATCAGCCCCAGCATTTT
CASSLTSNQPQHF